This T cell receptor beta chain is drawn from a study of cytomegalovirus exposure and HLA in healthy donors. Turning to the study itself: The 120 validation repertoires, a later analysis reported, used the same platform as the roughly 660 repertoires from the first cohort. The study, taken as a whole, reports: Three chains linked to CMV were shown in vitro to be specific for CMV antigens. There were 150 to 200 TCR beta chains listed as cytomegalovirus-associated.

Clones were sequenced by immunoSEQ multiplex PCR, and TCRdb holds only the in-frame ones, with some missing. Of over 250,000 clones in the sample, about nine tenths were seen once. To note about this clone: The antigen is not known.

The approximately 120-subject validation cohort, separate from the roughly 700-subject first cohort, included the donors. V was pared by 6 bases and J by 0 bases, with 9 bases between. Germline V gives CDR1 MNHEY, CDR2 SVGAGI. This CDR3 region has 14 residues. The chain carries TRBV6-5 and TRBJ1-5; D call uncertain. This clonotype originated in a woman aged 25 to 39 in good health and CMV-seropositive. Input material: PBMCs. The CDR3 DNA reads as TGTGCCAGCAGCTCCATCCTTAGCAATCAGCCCCAGCATTTT. Its translation: CASSSILSNQPQHF.